The present TCR beta chain was sequenced within a study of cytomegalovirus exposure and HLA in healthy donors. Both 60 Vbeta primers and 13 Jbeta primers went into the PCR. Sequencing was performed with immunoSEQ multiplex PCR; in TCRdb, only in-frame clones are kept and a portion is missing. The table records about 150,000 clones, 65% to 85% of them present only once. The length of the CDR3 is 16 residues. CDR1 is SGHTA and CDR2 is FQGTGA in the germline V gene. Trimming shortened V by 3 bases and J by 0 bases, and 13 bases separated the two germline ends. The chain employs TRBV7-3 and TRBJ2-3; possible D gene TRBD1, 8 bases. The TCR was taken from a male donor in good health and CMV-seronegative. The sequenced sample was PBMCs. In DNA form, the CDR3 reads TGTGCCAGCAGCTTTTCACAGGGGGGGAGCACAGATACGCAGTATTTT. This gives the protein CASSFSQGGSTDTQYF.